The rows below give T cell receptor beta chains drawn from one sample of a study of blood T cells in healthy people across ages. MiXCR, applied by TCRdb to the 5' RACE reads, yields one record per CDR3 protein. The repertoire holds 1.5 million to 2 million distinct CDR3 sequences, just under 50% seen once, with roughly 2% in the top ten. Sequenced sample: blood. All receptors come from a woman between 35 and 50 years old in good health. The CDR3 runs from the conserved cysteine through the conserved F or W. Fields, in order: clone size, V gene, J gene, D gene, CDR3 protein, CDR3 DNA. D genes are given only for firm matches. Some rows mark clone size as missing; the rest say once, few, many or name a class of expanded clone.

size: -
V: TRBV5-1
J: TRBJ1-2
D: TRBD1
CDR3: CASSFSDRIDGYTF
DNA: TGCGCCAGCAGCTTCTCGGACAGGATAGATGGCTACACCTTC

size: few
V: TRBV28
J: TRBJ1-4
D: -
CDR3: CASSLPGVPEKLFF
DNA: TGTGCCAGCAGTTTACCGGGAGTCCCTGAAAAACTGTTTTTT

size: -
V: TRBV25-1
J: TRBJ2-3
D: -
CDR3: CASSEGVNTQYF
DNA: TGTGCCAGCAGTGAGGGGGTTAATACGCAGTATTTT

size: -
V: TRBV3-1
J: TRBJ2-1
D: TRBD2
CDR3: CASSQVPSAGVLNEQFF
DNA: TGTGCCAGCAGCCAAGTCCCCTCAGCGGGGGTGTTAAATGAGCAGTTCTTC

size: -
V: TRBV29-1
J: TRBJ2-3
D: -
CDR3: CSASTSQVADTQYF
DNA: TGCAGCGCTTCGACATCTCAGGTCGCAGATACGCAGTATTTT

size: -
V: TRBV28
J: TRBJ2-1
D: -
CDR3: CASKKRGDETQFF
DNA: TGTGCCAGCAAGAAGAGAGGGGATGAGACCCAGTTCTTC

size: -
V: TRBV7-2
J: TRBJ2-2
D: TRBD2
CDR3: CASSLGLAASANTGELFF
DNA: TGTGCCAGCAGCTTAGGACTAGCGGCCTCCGCGAACACCGGGGAGCTGTTTTTT

size: few
V: TRBV7-9
J: TRBJ2-7
D: -
CDR3: CASSFTGRIYEQYF
DNA: TGTGCCAGCAGCTTTACAGGTCGAATTTACGAGCAGTACTTC

size: -
V: TRBV4-2
J: TRBJ2-7
D: TRBD1
CDR3: CASSVDRGSAEQYF
DNA: TGTGCCAGCAGCGTAGACAGGGGGTCGGCCGAGCAGTACTTC

size: -
V: TRBV18
J: TRBJ2-7
D: TRBD2
CDR3: CASSPQSGGLYEQYF
DNA: TGTGCCAGCTCACCACAAAGCGGGGGACTCTACGAGCAGTACTTC

size: few
V: TRBV4-3
J: TRBJ1-2
D: -
CDR3: CASSQELLSPGNYGYTF
DNA: TGCGCCAGCAGCCAAGAACTATTGTCCCCCGGTAACTATGGCTACACCTTC

size: -
V: TRBV20-1
J: TRBJ1-5
D: -
CDR3: CSAPLEGLSNQPQHF
DNA: TGCAGTGCTCCACTCGAAGGCCTGAGCAATCAGCCCCAGCATTTT

size: -
V: TRBV6-2/TRBV6-3
J: TRBJ1-5
D: -
CDR3: CASSYGGVSQPQHF
DNA: TGTGCCAGCAGTTACGGGGGGGTTAGCCAGCCCCAGCATTTT